This section outlines one TCR beta chain sequence together with its context. It lacks a known antigen. No qualities accompany the bases; no much larger clone lies one base away. This record comes from a study of T cell responses to AZD1222 COVID-19 vaccine (dated by TCRdb to the early 2020s). About the study as a whole: AZD1222 recipients whose second dose came at about 4 weeks and those whose second dose came at about 12 weeks were combined into one group, since spike-specific TCR depth and breadth did not differ between the two schedules. A total of 233 trial participants underwent TCR sequencing, of whom 207 had received two doses of AZD1222 and 26 had received two doses of the MenACWY control vaccine. Trial participants were enrolled by age into 18-55, 56-69 and 70-plus year subgroups, with about 150, 28 and 57 TCR-sequenced participants respectively. Broader findings and caveats from the paper: The 56-69-year group was small, and its depth increase did not reach significance, likely because of low power. Because no day 14 peak-response samples were available, the repertoires could be characterized only after the peak T cell response. Reportedly, almost half of the unique spike-specific TCRs recognized epitopes lying outside the regions that are mutated in the B.1.351 and B.1.1.7 variants. Conclusions about previously exposed vaccinees are limited because only a handful of AZD1222 recipients were SARS-CoV-2 seropositive at baseline. Participants were mostly white British, with more females than males. The authors suggested clonal diversity may have been underestimated. After two AZD1222 doses, both the breadth and the depth of spike-specific TCRs were significantly higher than at day 0 and than in MenACWY recipients. Vaccine-associated CD4 TCRs spanned the whole spike protein, with dominant responses in regions 160-218 and 743-854.

The CDR3 spans 16 residues, from the cysteine through the phenylalanine. This entry keeps only the CDR3 DNA: 48 bases, framed from base 1. V loses 4 bases, J loses 3 bases, and the germline ends lie 19 bases apart. The germline V gene encodes CDR1 MNHEY and CDR2 SMNVEV (reference sequence). The CDR3 regions of human TCRbeta chains were subjected to immunosequencing. In the original analysis: Repertoire TCRs were matched against a reference library of SARS-CoV-2-specific TCRs generated with the MIRA antigen-specificity platform. Breadth was defined as the fraction of unique TCRs that were SARS-CoV-2-associated. Depth was defined as the fraction of total T cells that were SARS-CoV-2-associated. Using the MIRA data, each spike-specific TCR was assigned both to the spike region to which the TCR was reactive and to a CD4 or CD8 class. Log10-transformed breadth and depth values were compared by one-way ANOVA with Sidak's multiple comparisons tests. This is the immuneACCESS table as TCRdb keeps it, with only in-frame sequences that have V and J called. A part of the clones is gone; compared with another copy, unresolved V genes explain less than half, and the rest is unexplained. V, J and clone size are those of that table, while D and trimming were read from the DNA. In all, the sample holds 100,000 to 150,000 clones, and around 87% of those were seen once. About 9.4% of the sample is in the top ten clones.

The meaning of the sample's time point label: baseline before first vaccination. Vaccinee samples came from UK trials COV001 and COV002, including a single-blind randomized controlled phase 2/3 trial of AZD1222 (ChAdOx1 nCoV-19) in healthy adults. For TCRbeta chain sequencing, PBMC samples from trial participants were taken at day 0 and at day 28 after the second dose. The receptor was derived from an adult in good health. The input for sequencing was peripheral blood, taken on day 0 of AZD1222 vaccination. Recombination joined TRBV27 with TRBJ2-7; the D region is possibly TRBD1 or TRBD2, each matching across 5 bases. The nucleotide sequence reads as follows: TGTGCCAGCAGTTCTATGCCGGGGTTGGGGCTCTACGAGCAGTACTTC. It specifies CASSSMPGLGLYEQYF.